The rows below give T cell receptor beta chains drawn from one sample of a study of post-analysis software for immune sequencing data. TCRdb analysed the PCR reads with MiXCR anew, one entry per CDR3 protein. This sample has a few hundred thousand distinct CDR3 sequences; just over 35% occur once, and the top ten carry approximately 4.6%. Source material: blood. These receptors originate from a girl aged 10 to 17 with multiple sclerosis. Both conserved end residues are part of each CDR3. A D gene is named only where the DNA matches it firmly. Some rows mark clone size as missing; the rest say once, few, many or name a class of expanded clone.

clone size	D gene	V gene	J gene	CDR3 DNA	CDR3 protein
NA	NA	TRBV6-5	TRBJ2-5	TGTGCCAGCAGTTACTCGGACGGACAAGAGACCCAGTACTTC	CASSYSDGQETQYF
NA	NA	TRBV27	TRBJ1-1	TGTGCCAGCAGTGCGGGGTGGGTCACTGAAGCTTTCTTT	CASSAGWVTEAFF
few	NA	TRBV7-9	TRBJ2-1	TGTGCCAGCAGCCCAGCGGGTCTAGATGAGCAGTTCTTC	CASSPAGLDEQFF
NA	NA	TRBV12-3/TRBV12-4	TRBJ1-6	TGTGCCAGCAGTTTCGCAGGGAATGGAAATTCACCCCTCCACTTT	CASSFAGNGNSPLHF
NA	NA	TRBV5-1	TRBJ2-3	TGCGCCAGCAGCCCCGGGGAAGGGTTCGGGGGCACAGATACGCAGTATTTT	CASSPGEGFGGTDTQYF
NA	NA	TRBV3-1	TRBJ1-3	TGTGCCAGCAGCCAAGACCCAGTGGGAAACACCATATATTTT	CASSQDPVGNTIYF
many	TRBD1	TRBV29-1	TRBJ2-1	TGCAGCGTTGGACAGGGGTCGGTCATTGAGCAGTTCTTC	CSVGQGSVIEQFF
many	NA	TRBV10-2	TRBJ1-1	TGCGCCAGCATGAATGTTGTCACTGAAGCTTTCTTT	CASMNVVTEAFF
NA	NA	TRBV19	TRBJ2-3	TGTGCCGGTAGTAGGGCAATCAGCACAGATACGCAGTATTTT	CAGSRAISTDTQYF
NA	TRBD1	TRBV11-2	TRBJ1-1	TGTACCAGCAACCCCGGGACAGGGGGCAGACGGGCTTTCTTT	CTSNPGTGGRRAFF
medium-sized	TRBD1	TRBV5-1	TRBJ2-1	TGCGCCAGCAGCTTGCGGGACAGGGACCATGAGCAGTTCTTC	CASSLRDRDHEQFF
many	TRBD2	TRBV28	TRBJ2-1	TGTGCCAGCAGTCCCCCGGGACTAGCGCGGCACAATGAGCAGTTCTTC	CASSPPGLARHNEQFF
few	NA	TRBV9	TRBJ2-4	TGTGCCAGCAGCGTAGCCTGGGGGGTGATGGACATTCAGTACTTC	CASSVAWGVMDIQYF
many	NA	TRBV5-6	TRBJ1-5	TGTGCCAGCAGCCCAGCGGGGGGGGCGGAGCCCCAGCATTTT	CASSPAGGAEPQHF
few	TRBD2	TRBV7-9	TRBJ2-5	TGTGCCAGCAGCTTAGCGGCGGGGGGCCTCGGCAATGAGCAGTACTTC	CASSLAAGGLGNEQYF
few	TRBD2	TRBV12-3/TRBV12-4	TRBJ2-7	TGTGCCAGCAGTTTCAGCGGGGGTTCCTACGAGCAGTACTTC	CASSFSGGSYEQYF
many	NA	TRBV28	TRBJ1-6	TGTGCCAGCAGGATCATTCCGAATTCACCCCTCCACTTT	CASRIIPNSPLHF
NA	TRBD2	TRBV12-3/TRBV12-4	TRBJ2-3	TGTGCCATCGAAGGACCTGAGCGGGGGGGCCAAGATGCGGAGTATTTT	CAIEGPERGGQDAEYF
many	NA	TRBV11-2	TRBJ1-5	TGTGCCAGCAGCCCGGACACGGGCAATCAGCCCCAGCATTTT	CASSPDTGNQPQHF
few	TRBD2	TRBV3-1	TRBJ2-7	TGTGCCAGCAGCCAACCTAGCGGGAGCTACAATGAGCAGTACTTC	CASSQPSGSYNEQYF
few	TRBD2	TRBV3-1	TRBJ2-1	TGTGCCAGCAGCCACGGCGGGGGGCGCTCCTACAATGAGCAGTTCTTC	CASSHGGGRSYNEQFF
NA	TRBD1	TRBV25-1	TRBJ1-6	TGTGCCAGCAGTGAGGGGGACAGGTCTTATTCACCCCTCCACTTT	CASSEGDRSYSPLHF
few	TRBD1	TRBV29-1	TRBJ2-5	TGCAGCGTTGAAGAAAGGGACAGGGAGTACTTC	CSVEERDREYF
NA	NA	TRBV7-9	TRBJ2-1	TGTGCCAGCAGCTTAGCGGGCAGGGGCGATGAGCAGTTCTTC	CASSLAGRGDEQFF
few	NA	TRBV15	TRBJ1-1	TGTGCCACCAGCAGAGTGGGGCCGGGAGAAGCTTTCTTT	CATSRVGPGEAFF
NA	TRBD1	TRBV7-9	TRBJ2-7	TGTGCCAGCAGCTCCTGGACAGGGGAGGTTGACGAGCAGTACTTC	CASSSWTGEVDEQYF
NA	NA	TRBV29-1	TRBJ2-7	TGCAGCGTTGAGGGGCAGGGGTTCGAGGAGCAGTACTTC	CSVEGQGFEEQYF
NA	TRBD2	TRBV19	TRBJ2-5	TGTGCCAGTAGTCCCCTCGGGACTAGTCAAGAGACCCAGTACTTC	CASSPLGTSQETQYF
many	TRBD1	TRBV25-1	TRBJ2-1	TGTGCCAGCAGCCACCGGGACAGGGGGGAATACAATGAGCAGTTCTTC	CASSHRDRGEYNEQFF